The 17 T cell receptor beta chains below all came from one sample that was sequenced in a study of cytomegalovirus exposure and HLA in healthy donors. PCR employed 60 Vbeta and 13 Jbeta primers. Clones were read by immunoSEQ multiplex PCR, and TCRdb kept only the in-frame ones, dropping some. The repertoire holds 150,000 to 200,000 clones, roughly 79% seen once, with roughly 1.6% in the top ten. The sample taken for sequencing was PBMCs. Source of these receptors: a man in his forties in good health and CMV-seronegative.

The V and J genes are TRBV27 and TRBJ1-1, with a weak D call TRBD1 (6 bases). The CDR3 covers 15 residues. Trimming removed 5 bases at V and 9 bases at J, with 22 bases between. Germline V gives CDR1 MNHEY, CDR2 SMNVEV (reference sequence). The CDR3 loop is CASSPFRADGGQAFF. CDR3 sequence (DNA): TGTGCCAGCAGTCCTTTTCGGGCAGATGGGGGCCAAGCTTTCTTT.

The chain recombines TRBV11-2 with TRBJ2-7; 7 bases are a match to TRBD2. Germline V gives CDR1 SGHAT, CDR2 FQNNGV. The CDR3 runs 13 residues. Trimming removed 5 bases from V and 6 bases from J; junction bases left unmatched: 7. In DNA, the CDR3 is TGTGCCAGCAGCACTGGGACTAAGCGCGAGCAGTACTTC. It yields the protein CASSTGTKREQYF. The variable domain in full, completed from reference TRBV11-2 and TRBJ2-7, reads EAGVAQSPRYKIIEKRQSVAFWCNPISGHATLYWYQQILGQGPKLLIQFQNNGVVDDSQLPKDRFSAERLKGVDSTLKIQPAKLEDSAVYLCASSTGTKREQYFGPGTRLTVT.

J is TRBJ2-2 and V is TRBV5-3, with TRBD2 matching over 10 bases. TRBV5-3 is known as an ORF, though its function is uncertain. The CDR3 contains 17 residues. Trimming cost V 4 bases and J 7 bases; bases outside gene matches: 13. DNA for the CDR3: TGTGCCAGAAGCACTCCGGGGAGCGGGAGGGCCCACGGGGAGCTGTTTTTT. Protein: CARSTPGSGRAHGELFF.

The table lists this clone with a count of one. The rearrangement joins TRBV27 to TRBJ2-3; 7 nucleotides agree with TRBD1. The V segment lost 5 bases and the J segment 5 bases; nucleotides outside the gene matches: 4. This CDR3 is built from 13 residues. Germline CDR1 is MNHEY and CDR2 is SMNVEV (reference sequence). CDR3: CASSKGAQDTQYF. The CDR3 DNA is TGTGCCAGCAGTAAGGGGGCTCAAGATACGCAGTATTTT.

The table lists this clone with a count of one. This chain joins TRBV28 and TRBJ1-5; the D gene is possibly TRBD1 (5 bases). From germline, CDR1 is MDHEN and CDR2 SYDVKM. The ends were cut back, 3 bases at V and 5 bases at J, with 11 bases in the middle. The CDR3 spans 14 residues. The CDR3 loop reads CASSLGRGHQPQHF. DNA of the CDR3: TGTGCCAGCAGTTTGGGTAGGGGCCATCAGCCCCAGCATTTT.

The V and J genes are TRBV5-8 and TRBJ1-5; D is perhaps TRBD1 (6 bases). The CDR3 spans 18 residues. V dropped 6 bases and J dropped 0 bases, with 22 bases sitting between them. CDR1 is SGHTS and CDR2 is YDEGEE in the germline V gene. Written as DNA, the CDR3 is TGTGCCAGCACTTTCCGGGACACCCTTGGCTATAGCAATCAGCCCCAGCATTTT. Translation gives CASTFRDTLGYSNQPQHF.

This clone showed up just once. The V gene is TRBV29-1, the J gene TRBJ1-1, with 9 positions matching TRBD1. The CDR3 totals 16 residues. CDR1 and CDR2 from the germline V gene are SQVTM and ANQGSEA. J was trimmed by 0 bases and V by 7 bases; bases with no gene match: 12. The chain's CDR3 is CSDWDRARGMNTEAFF. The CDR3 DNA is TGCAGCGACTGGGACAGGGCGAGAGGCATGAACACTGAAGCTTTCTTT.

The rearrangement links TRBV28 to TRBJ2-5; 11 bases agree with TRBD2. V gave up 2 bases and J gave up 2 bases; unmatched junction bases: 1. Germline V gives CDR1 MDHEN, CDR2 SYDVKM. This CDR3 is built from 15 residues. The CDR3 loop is CASSLPSGRQETQYF. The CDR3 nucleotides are TGTGCCAGCAGTTTACCTAGCGGGAGGCAAGAGACCCAGTACTTC.

CDR3 nucleotides: TGTGCCTGGGGGTGGACAGGGATCACTGAAGCTTTCTTT. Translating it yields CAWGWTGITEAFF. The J gene is TRBJ1-1, the V gene TRBV5-4, with 8 bases fitting TRBD1. J was trimmed by 4 bases and V by 10 bases; bases with no gene match: 9. The CDR3 extends over 13 amino acids. CDR1 SGHNT and CDR2 YYREEE come from the germline V gene (reference sequence).

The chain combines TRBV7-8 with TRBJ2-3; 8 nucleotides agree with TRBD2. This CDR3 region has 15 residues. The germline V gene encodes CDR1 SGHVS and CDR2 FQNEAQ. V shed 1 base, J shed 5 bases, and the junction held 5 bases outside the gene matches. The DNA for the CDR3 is TGTGCCAGCAGCTTAGGCCTAGCGGGTTTAGATACGCAGTATTTT. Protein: CASSLGLAGLDTQYF.

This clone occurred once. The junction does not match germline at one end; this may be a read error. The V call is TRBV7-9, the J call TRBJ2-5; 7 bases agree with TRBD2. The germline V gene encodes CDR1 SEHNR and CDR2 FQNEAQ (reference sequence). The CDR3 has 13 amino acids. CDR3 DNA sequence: TGTTCCAGCAGCTGGGGGGGGAGAGAGACCCAGTACTTC. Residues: CSSSWGGRETQYF.

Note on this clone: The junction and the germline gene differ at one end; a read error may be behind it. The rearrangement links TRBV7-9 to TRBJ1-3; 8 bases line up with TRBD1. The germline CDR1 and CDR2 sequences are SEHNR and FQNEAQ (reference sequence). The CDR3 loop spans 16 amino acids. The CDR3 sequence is CSSSEKGQGIRNTIYF. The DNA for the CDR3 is TGTTCCAGCAGCGAAAAAGGACAGGGCATTCGAAACACCATATATTTT.

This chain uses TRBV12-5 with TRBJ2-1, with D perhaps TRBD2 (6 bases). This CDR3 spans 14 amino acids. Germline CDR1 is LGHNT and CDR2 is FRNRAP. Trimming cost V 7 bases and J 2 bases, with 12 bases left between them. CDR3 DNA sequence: TGTGCTAGTGCGGCGGGACTGACCTACAATGAGCAGTTCTTC. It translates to CASAAGLTYNEQFF.

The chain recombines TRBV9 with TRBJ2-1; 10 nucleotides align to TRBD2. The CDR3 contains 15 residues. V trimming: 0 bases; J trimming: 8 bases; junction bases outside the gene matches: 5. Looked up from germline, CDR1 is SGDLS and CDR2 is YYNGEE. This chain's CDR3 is CASSVASGRLDEQFF. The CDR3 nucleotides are TGTGCCAGCAGCGTAGCTAGCGGGAGATTAGATGAGCAGTTCTTC.

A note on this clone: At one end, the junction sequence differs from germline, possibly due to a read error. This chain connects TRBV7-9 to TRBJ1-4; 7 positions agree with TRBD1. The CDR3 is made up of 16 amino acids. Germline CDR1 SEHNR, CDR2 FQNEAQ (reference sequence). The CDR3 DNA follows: TGTTCCAGCAGCTTAGAGCTCGGAGGGGGCAATGAAAAACTGTTTTTT. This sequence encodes CSSSLELGGGNEKLFF. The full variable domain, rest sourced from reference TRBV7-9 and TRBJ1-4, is DTGVSQNPRHKITKRGQNVTFRCDPISEHNRLYWYRQTLGQGPEFLTYFQNEAQLEKSRLLSDRFSAERPKGSFSTLEIQRTEQGDSAMYLCSSSLELGGGNEKLFFGSGTQLSVL.

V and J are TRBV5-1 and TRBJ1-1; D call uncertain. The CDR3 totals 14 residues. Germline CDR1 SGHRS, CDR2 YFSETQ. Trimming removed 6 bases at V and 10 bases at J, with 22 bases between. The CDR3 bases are TGCGCCAGCAAAAGAGGCGGGGATGGGGTTAGAGCTTTCTTT. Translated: CASKRGGDGVRAFF.

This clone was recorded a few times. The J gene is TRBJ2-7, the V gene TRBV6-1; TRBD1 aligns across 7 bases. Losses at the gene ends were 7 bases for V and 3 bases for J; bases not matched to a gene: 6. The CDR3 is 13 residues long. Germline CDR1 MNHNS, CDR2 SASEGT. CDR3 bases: TGTGCCAGCATAGGGGGACAGCTCTACGAGCAGTACTTC. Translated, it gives CASIGGQLYEQYF.